This entry lists 15 T cell receptor beta chains sequenced from one sample in a study of radiotherapy plus CTLA-4 blockade in lung cancer. Data came from immunoSEQ multiplex PCR; TCRdb stores just in-frame clones and leaves some out. The sample includes under 65,000 clones, around 79% of them seen just once. The input for sequencing was peripheral blood, taken from a patient treated with radiotherapy plus ipilimumab. The receptors were gathered from a human donor with non-small cell lung cancer who had a complete response to radiotherapy plus ipilimumab.

V usage is TRBV5-1 and J usage is TRBJ2-5, with TRBD2 identical over 11 bases. Per germline, CDR1 SGHRS and CDR2 YFSETQ. This CDR3 comprises 15 residues. V was pared by 7 bases and J by 2 bases, with 7 bases of the junction left unmatched. The CDR3 region has the DNA TGCGCCAGCCAAAAGGTAGCGGGGGGGCAAGAGACCCAGTACTTC. Protein product: CASQKVAGGQETQYF.

This chain joins TRBV4-3 and TRBJ1-5; D unresolved. The CDR3 is made up of 16 amino acids. Trimming left V 0 bases short and J 1 base short, with 10 bases between. CDR1 and CDR2 from the germline V gene are LGHNA and YSLEER. The CDR3 here is CASSQEAQSSNQPQHF. The CDR3 region has the DNA TGCGCCAGCAGCCAAGAGGCACAGTCGAGCAATCAGCCCCAGCATTTT.

This chain connects TRBV7-2 to TRBJ1-1; D remains ambiguous. The CDR3 runs 14 residues. V dropped 1 base and J dropped 6 bases, with 12 bases sitting between them. Looked up from germline, CDR1 is SGHTA and CDR2 is FQGNSA. CDR3 region: CASSLGFYGAEAFF. The CDR3, as DNA: TGTGCCAGCAGCTTAGGTTTTTACGGGGCTGAAGCTTTCTTT.

There are a few counts of this clone. The chain employs TRBV19 and TRBJ1-2; 7 bases map to TRBD1. Trimming took 6 bases from V and 10 from J; bases not matched to a gene: 17. Per the germline V gene, CDR1 is LNHDA and CDR2 is SQIVND (reference sequence). This CDR3 is built from 15 residues. The CDR3 coding sequence is TGTGCCAGTAGGCGACCTACCGGACAGGTTTATTCCTACACCTTC. Protein sequence: CASRRPTGQVYSYTF.

The chain has TRBV30 and TRBJ2-5; 13 bases are shared with TRBD2. The CDR3 has 15 amino acids. Germline V gene sequence: CDR1 GTSNPN, CDR2 SVGIG (reference sequence). J was trimmed by 4 bases and V by 5 bases; bases with no gene match: 7. The CDR3: CAWDTSGGALETQYF. For the CDR3, the DNA is TGTGCCTGGGATACTAGCGGGGGGGCCTTAGAGACCCAGTACTTC.

This clone has only one observation. This chain links TRBV10-3 with TRBJ1-6; perhaps TRBD1 as D (6 bases). Trimming left V 5 bases short and J 9 bases short, with 11 bases between. Germline-derived CDR1 and CDR2 are ENHRY and SYGVKD. There are 13 residues in the CDR3. The chain's CDR3 is CAISKMDSSPLHF. The CDR3 DNA reads as TGTGCCATCAGTAAAATGGACAGTTCACCCCTCCACTTT.

The chain combines TRBV29-1 with TRBJ1-2, with D maybe TRBD1 (5 bases). V dropped 3 bases and J dropped 11 bases, with 7 bases sitting between them. This CDR3 contains 9 residues. Germline V gene data show CDR1 as SQVTM and CDR2 as ANQGSEA. CDR3 bases: TGCAGCGTTGACAGGGCTTACACCTTC. Translating gives CSVDRAYTF.

The V and J genes are TRBV2 and TRBJ2-1; 9 bases align to TRBD2. The V gene end was trimmed by 6 bases and the J gene end by 8 bases; junction bases not matched to a gene: 23. CDR1 SNHLY and CDR2 FYNNEI come from the germline V gene. The CDR3 is made up of 19 amino acids. The CDR3 region is CASSMGGLAGPAGLDEQFF. The CDR3 coding sequence is TGTGCCAGCAGCATGGGTGGGCTAGCGGGACCCGCAGGTTTGGATGAGCAGTTCTTC.

In its sample, this clone was seen a few times. The chain employs TRBV11-3 and TRBJ1-1; D is uncertain. The CDR3 runs 14 residues. The V and J ends lost 5 bases and 1 base respectively, with 11 bases between them. Germline loops: CDR1 SGHNT, CDR2 YENEEA. CDR3 bases: TGTGCCAGCAGCCCAGTGGGCCCGAACACTGAAGCTTTCTTT. Protein: CASSPVGPNTEAFF.

The rearrangement uses TRBV9 and TRBJ2-5; 9 nucleotides agree with TRBD2. CDR3 length equals 14 residues. Per the germline V gene, CDR1 is SGDLS and CDR2 is YYNGEE. Trimming took 6 bases from V and 5 from J; bases not matched to a gene: 8. CDR3: CASTPGLADETQYF. The CDR3 DNA is TGTGCCAGCACCCCGGGACTAGCTGACGAGACCCAGTACTTC. Variable domain in full (rest from reference TRBV9 and TRBJ2-5): DSGVTQTPKHLITATGQRVTLRCSPRSGDLSVYWYQQSLDQGLQFLIQYYNGEERAKGNILERFSAQQFPDLHSELNLSSLELGDSALYFCASTPGLADETQYFGPGTRLLVL.

The V gene is TRBV5-1, the J gene TRBJ1-1; 7 bases fit TRBD1. V shed 3 bases, J shed 0 bases, and the junction held 11 bases outside the gene matches. CDR3 length equals 17 residues. Germline CDR1 SGHRS, CDR2 YFSETQ. CDR3 loop: CASSSPRDSPMNTEAFF. DNA of the CDR3: TGCGCCAGCAGCTCACCCCGGGACAGCCCAATGAACACTGAAGCTTTCTTT.

This clone was counted a few times. The gene calls are TRBV7-2 and TRBJ1-1, with D possibly matching TRBD1 (5 bases). This CDR3 spans 15 amino acids. CDR1 and CDR2 (germline): SGHTA, FQGNSA. V was trimmed by 5 bases and J by 0 bases, leaving 13 bases between them. The CDR3 DNA reads TGTGCCAGCAGCCCCTTGGGGCCCTTGAACACTGAAGCTTTCTTT. Protein sequence: CASSPLGPLNTEAFF.

The chain employs TRBV5-1 and TRBJ2-1; D is perhaps TRBD2 (7 bases). The CDR3 runs to 14 residues. Between the trimmed V and J ends, which lost 4 bases and 2 bases, there was a span of 10 bases. Germline lookup yields CDR1 SGHRS and CDR2 YFSETQ. The CDR3 nucleotides read TGCGCCAGCAGCCCCGGGGGGCCCTACAATGAGCAGTTCTTC. It yields the protein CASSPGGPYNEQFF.

This rearrangement joins TRBV29-1 to TRBJ1-2; weak D call: TRBD1 (5 bases). Per germline, CDR1 SQVTM and CDR2 ANQGSEA. V was clipped by 3 bases and J by 7 bases, with 9 bases between them. This CDR3 has 11 residues. The CDR3 coding sequence is TGCAGCGTTGACTCGGGGGGTGGCTACACCTTC. It translates to CSVDSGGGYTF.

CDR3 nucleotides: TGTGCCACCAGCAGAGGAGGGCAAGAGACCCAGTACTTC. Translated, it gives CATSRGGQETQYF. The chain carries TRBV15 and TRBJ2-5, with D maybe TRBD2 (5 bases). From germline, CDR1 is LNHNV and CDR2 YYDKDF (reference sequence). This CDR3 has 13 amino acids. The V end was cut by 1 base, the J end by 2 bases, with 5 bases between.